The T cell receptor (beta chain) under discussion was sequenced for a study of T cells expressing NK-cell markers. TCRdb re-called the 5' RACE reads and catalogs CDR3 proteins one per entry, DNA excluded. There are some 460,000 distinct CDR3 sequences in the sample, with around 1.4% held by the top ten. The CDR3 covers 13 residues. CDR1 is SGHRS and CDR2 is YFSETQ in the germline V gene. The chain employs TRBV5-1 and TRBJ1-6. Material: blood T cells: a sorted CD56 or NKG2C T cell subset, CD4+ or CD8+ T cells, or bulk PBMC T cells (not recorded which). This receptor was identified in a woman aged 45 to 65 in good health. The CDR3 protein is CASSLTSNSPLHF.